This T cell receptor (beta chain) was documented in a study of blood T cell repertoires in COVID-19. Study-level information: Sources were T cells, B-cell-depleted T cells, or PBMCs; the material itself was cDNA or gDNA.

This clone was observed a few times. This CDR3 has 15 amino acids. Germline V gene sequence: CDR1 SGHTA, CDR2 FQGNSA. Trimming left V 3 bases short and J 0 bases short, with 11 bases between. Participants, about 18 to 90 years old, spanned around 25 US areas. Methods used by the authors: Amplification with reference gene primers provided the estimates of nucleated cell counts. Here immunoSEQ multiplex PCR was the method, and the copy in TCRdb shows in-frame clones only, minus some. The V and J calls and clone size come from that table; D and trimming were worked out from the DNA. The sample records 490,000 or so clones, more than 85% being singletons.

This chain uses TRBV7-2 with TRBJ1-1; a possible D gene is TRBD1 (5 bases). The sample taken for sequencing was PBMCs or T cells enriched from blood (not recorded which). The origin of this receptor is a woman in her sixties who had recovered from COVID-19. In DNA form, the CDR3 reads TGTGCCAGCAGCTTGGCAGGGCCCGTGAACACTGAAGCTTTCTTT. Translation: CASSLAGPVNTEAFF. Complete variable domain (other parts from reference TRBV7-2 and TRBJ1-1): GAGVSQSPSNKVTEKGKDVELRCDPISGHTALYWYRQSLGQGLEFLIYFQGNSAPDKSGLPSDRFSAERTGGSVSTLTIQRTQQEDSAVYLCASSLAGPVNTEAFFGQGTRLTVV.